This TCR beta chain was recorded in a study of shared clonotypes between healthy human individuals (TCRdb year 2020). About the full investigation: A couple of women and a few men aged 18 to 49 years were included in the cohort. For each donor, CD4 naive and CD4 memory were each run on three plates, CD8 naive on two plates, and CD8 memory on one plate. Blood TCR repertoires of five healthy adults were deeply sequenced to estimate repertoire size and the extent of clonotype sharing between individuals. Different laboratories and diverse techniques were used to prepare libraries and sequence TCR repertoires, to increase sequencing depth and limit assay-specific biases. Each donor's leukapheresis produced roughly between about 0.9 and 9.5 billion PBMCs.

Study-level results and caveats: Incomplete sequencing was indicated by rarefaction of sorted-subset datasets, despite the large sequencing depth. Because the study included only a small number of donors, the genetic and exposure-history diversity represented was limited. Estimated clonotype richness was generally larger for naive than for memory subsets. Sharing across a handful of donors was observed for 5% to 6.5% of naive CD4, 3.5% of naive CD8, over 2% of memory CD4, and less than 0.45% of memory CD8 clonotypes. Sampling was restricted to blood, and TCR repertoires in tissue are likely to differ from TCR repertoires in blood. Pairwise subsampling led to the expectation that sequencing depth would affect the degree of clonotype sharing among donors. Higher generation probabilities were observed for clonotypes shared by all four sorted-subset donors than for non-shared clonotypes.

Using the deep immunoSEQ assay, TCR CDR3 regions were amplified from genomic DNA by multiplex PCR. For each cell subset, the extracted genomic DNA was distributed evenly across all wells of several immunoSEQ 96-well plates, and each plate served as one replicate. Each replicate PCR for sorted subsets received about 200 ng genomic DNA, equal to 30,000 or so T cell genomes. The purified libraries were quantified using a Qubit 3.0 fluorometer, sized with a Bioanalyzer 2100, and then quantified again using the KAPA Library Quantification kit. Each immunoSEQ 96-well plate was sequenced on its own single-read 150-cycle Illumina NextSeq 550 flow cell. The paper's processing steps were these. Because only junctional sequences without quality scores were contained in the immunoSEQ output, filtering matching that applied to full-length reads could not be performed. Sequences were annotated with PyIR, a Python wrapper for IgBLAST v1.9, and V/J genes and CDR3 were assigned using IMGT germline references. Reads with weak V/J assignments (E-value above 1e-6), missing CDR3, stop codons, out-of-frame junctions, or ambiguous translated residues were removed. V3J clonotypes were defined as sequences sharing an identical inferred V gene, J gene, and CDR3 amino acid sequence. Percentage overlap between repertoires was calculated by dividing the number of shared unique clonotypes by the size of the smaller repertoire. Richness of each repertoire was evaluated using RTK rarefaction, the Chao1 estimator, and Recon v2.1 estimates of unobserved clonotypes. For all TCRbeta clonotypes obtained by the gDNA method from a handful of donors, generation probabilities were computed with OLGA. Not all clones reach the TCRdb copy of this immuneACCESS table, which keeps in-frame sequences only. Checked studies attribute under half of the gap to unresolved V genes and leave the rest unexplained. For V, J and clone size, that table is used; D and trimming come from the DNA. This sample holds millions of clones; 85% to 95% were observed only once. About 0.13% of the sample comes from the top ten.

Donors were healthy HIV-negative adults with no recently reported acute infections or vaccinations. All donors were Caucasian adults living in Nashville, Tennessee, USA. CD4+ T cells were enriched by magnetic negative selection, after which naive cells were positively selected on CD45RA and the negative fraction was taken as the memory subset. Blood was obtained by leukapheresis, after which PBMCs were separated by Ficoll-Histopaque density gradient centrifugation and cryopreserved in liquid nitrogen vapor phase. Purity and quantity of every magnetically sorted T cell population were checked by analytical flow cytometry. From each sorted fraction, genomic DNA was isolated and quantified by UV absorbance on a Nanodrop 2000c. The CDR3 has 14 amino acids, counting the end cysteine and phenylalanine. Only CDR3 DNA remains: 42 bases, in frame from the first base. Trimming removed 11 bases from V and 7 bases from J; the gene matches leave 13 bases unexplained. The germline V gene encodes CDR1 LNHDA and CDR2 SQIVND (reference sequence).

Points on this clone: It lacks a known antigen. Within one base of it there is no much larger clone, and no base qualities were kept.

The source of this sequence is a man aged 18 to 30 in good health. The sequence is built from TRBV19 and TRBJ2-5; 10 junctional bases match TRBD2. The sequenced material came from naive CD4+ T cells sorted from blood. The sample's cell subset or site label is to be understood as: CD45RA+ positively selected. The DNA sequence follows: TGTGCCGGAATTATAGCGGGAGGTGAAGGGACCCAGTACTTC. It translates to CAGIIAGGEGTQYF.